This T cell receptor beta chain was sequenced in a study of CD8 T cells in ankylosing spondylitis. Whole-study findings and limits: Characteristic of ankylosing spondylitis blood, it appeared, was a TCR beta motif comprising several highly homologous variants.

TCRdb used MiXCR to reprocess the 5' RACE reads, holding one entry per CDR3 protein. Of about 210,000 distinct CDR3 sequences listed, more than 5.5% were seen once; the top ten hold 14%. This clonotype turned up a few times. Its antigen is unknown. Sequenced material: blood, either unsorted or a sorted T cell fraction (not recorded which). The TCR originated in a male donor with ankylosing spondylitis.

CDR3 in amino acids: CASSYYTLGGLGETQYF. The DNA for the CDR3 is TGTGCCAGCAGTTACTATACCTTGGGGGGCCTGGGGGAGACCCAGTACTTC. V and J are TRBV6-6 and TRBJ2-5; D may match TRBD1 or TRBD2 (6 bases each). V was shortened by 1 base and J by 5 bases, with 20 bases between the two germline ends. Per germline, CDR1 MNHNY and CDR2 SVGAGI (reference sequence). The CDR3 is 17 amino acids.